These 10 T cell receptor beta chains originate from one sample sequenced in a study of T cells in Graves' hyperthyroidism and ophthalmopathy. Amplification of TCR beta CDR3 regions used RNA as the template. An initial round of RT-PCR targeting the TCR CDR3 relied on the HTBI primer set. Via MiXCR, TCRdb re-called the multiplex PCR reads, giving one row per CDR3 protein. The sample contains over 700,000 distinct CDR3 sequences, 38% of which appear only once. Sequencing input: blood. These TCRs come from a man aged 18 to 29 with Graves' hyperthyroidism.

The table lists this clonotype with a few counts. A much larger clone is a single base away; this may be a read error. The V call is TRBV9, the J call TRBJ1-2, with 7 bases matching TRBD1. V lost 0 bases to trimming and J lost 5 bases; unmatched junction nucleotides: 4. Germline CDR1 and CDR2: SGDLS and YYNGEE. The CDR3 covers 14 residues. CDR3 nucleotides: TGTGCCAGCAGCGTAGGGGGGACAGCGTATGGCTACACCTTC. The encoded protein is CASSVGGTAYGYTF.

This clonotype was recorded at least ten times. For the CDR3, the DNA is TGTGCCAGCAGTCCTAATACGGACGTAAAACTGTTTTTT. Translation gives CASSPNTDVKLFF. The V call is TRBV7-6, the J call TRBJ1-4; D ambiguous. V was clipped by 6 bases and J by 10 bases, with 15 bases between them. CDR3 size: 13 residues. CDR1 is SGHVS and CDR2 is FNYEAQ in the germline V gene.

This clonotype was observed at least ten times. The chain employs TRBV9 and TRBJ1-3, with unresolved D. The V gene lost 2 bases and the J gene lost 0 bases, with 9 bases spanning the gap. Per germline, CDR1 SGDLS and CDR2 YYNGEE. This CDR3 comprises 15 residues. In DNA form, the CDR3 reads TGTGCCAGCAGCGTCGGCGTAAGCTCTGGAAACACCATATATTTT. Translating gives CASSVGVSSGNTIYF.

The V gene is TRBV7-2, the J gene TRBJ2-7; 9 positions agree with TRBD2. The CDR3 is 13 amino acids. The ends lost 1 base at V and 7 bases at J; junction bases unmatched: 2. Germline assignment: CDR1 SGHTA and CDR2 FQGNSA. For the CDR3, the DNA is TGTGCCAGCAGCTTAGAGAGCGGGAGGGAGCAGTACTTC. Its protein is CASSLESGREQYF.

A note on this clonotype: This may arise from a read error, as a much more abundant clone is one base away. The V gene is TRBV7-9, the J gene TRBJ1-5, with 7 bases that match TRBD1. This CDR3 has 17 amino acids. J gave up 2 bases and V 1 base, and 8 bases lay outside the gene matches. Per germline, CDR1 SEHNR and CDR2 FQNEAQ (reference sequence). The CDR3 DNA reads as TGTGCCAGCAGCTTAGGGAGACAGGGTGGATGCAATCAGCCCCAGCATTTT. The encoded protein is CASSLGRQGGCNQPQHF.

The chain combines TRBV6-5 with TRBJ1-6, with unresolved D. From germline, CDR1 is MNHEY and CDR2 SVGAGI. V was trimmed by 2 bases and J by 8 bases, leaving 7 bases between them. The CDR3 is 13 amino acids. The CDR3 region is CASSYVTDSPLHF. For the CDR3, the DNA is TGTGCCAGCAGTTACGTGACCGATTCACCCCTCCACTTT.

The gene calls are TRBV11-1 and TRBJ1-6; D is undetermined. The CDR3 spans 18 residues. The V and J ends lost 3 bases and 0 bases respectively, with 15 bases between them. Germline loops: CDR1 SGHAT, CDR2 FQDESV (reference sequence). CDR3 sequence (DNA): TGTGCCAGCAGCTTGAGGACCGACTTTAGCTCCTATAATTCACCCCTCCACTTT. This translates into CASSLRTDFSSYNSPLHF.

This clonotype was detected ten times or more. The chain links TRBV24-1 to TRBJ2-6; D remains unclear. This CDR3 is built from 14 residues. The germline V gene encodes CDR1 KGHDR and CDR2 SFDVKD. The ends were cut back, 3 bases at V and 1 base at J, with 3 bases in the middle. CDR3 protein: CATSDPSGANVLTF. The DNA for the CDR3 is TGTGCCACCAGTGATCCATCTGGGGCCAACGTCCTGACTTTC.

This clonotype was recorded a few times. The genes are TRBV6-6 and TRBJ1-6, with D perhaps TRBD1 (6 bases). This CDR3 is built from 15 residues. Germline V gene lookup returns CDR1 MNHNY and CDR2 SVGAGI (reference sequence). V was cut by 0 bases and J by 7 bases, with 10 bases left in between. In nucleotides, the CDR3 is TGTGCCAGCAGTTACTCGCCACAGGGAAATTCACCCCTCCACTTT. It is translated as CASSYSPQGNSPLHF.

This chain uses TRBV10-3 with TRBJ2-7; the match to TRBD2 covers 8 bases. V lost 4 bases and J lost 2; bases outside the gene matches: 13. The CDR3 loop spans 17 amino acids. CDR1 is ENHRY, CDR2 SYGVKD, per germline. CDR3 coding DNA: TGTGCCATCAGTGGAGGGGCGAGCGGGGGAACTCCCTACGAGCAGTACTTC. Its protein product is CAISGGASGGTPYEQYF.